These T cell receptor beta chains were read from a single sample in a study of patients and donors after allogeneic stem cell transplantation. TCRdb passed the RT-PCR reads through MiXCR, listing each CDR3 protein once. The sample lists approximately 210,000 distinct CDR3 sequences, 41% seen once, with approximately 32% in the top ten. Sequenced sample: blood, either unsorted or a sorted T cell fraction (not recorded which). The receptors originated from a human donor who was either an allogeneic HSCT recipient or a stem cell or donor lymphocyte infusion donor (not recorded which). It is not recorded whose cells these are; they may come from a transplant donor. Both conserved end residues are part of each CDR3. Fields, in order: J gene, V gene, D gene, clone size, CDR3 DNA, CDR3 protein. D genes are given only for firm matches. Expanded clones get a size class; other rows say once, few or many, or leave the size out.

>TRBJ2-3|TRBV7-3|NA|NA
TGTGCCAGCAGCTTGGAATTCTCAGATACGCAGTATTTT
CASSLEFSDTQYF
>TRBJ2-5|TRBV9|TRBD2|NA
TGTGCCAGCAGCTACTCCCCCGAGACTAGCGGGATACAAGAGACCCAGTACTTC
CASSYSPETSGIQETQYF
>TRBJ2-3|TRBV6-2/TRBV6-3|NA|few
TGTGCCAGCAGTCAGACTAGAGATACGCAGTATTTT
CASSQTRDTQYF
>TRBJ1-1|TRBV7-9|NA|few
TGTGCCAGCAGCAAACAGGGGAACACTGAAGCTTTCTTT
CASSKQGNTEAFF
>TRBJ2-4|TRBV27|NA|NA
TGTGCCAGCAGTTTCCTCCCAACCGCTAGTGGCAAAAACATTCAGTACTTC
CASSFLPTASGKNIQYF
>TRBJ1-5|TRBV7-9|NA|NA
TGTGCCAGCAGCTTTATGGCTGGGGTGTCAGGAGAGAGCAATCAGCCCCAGCATTTT
CASSFMAGVSGESNQPQHF
>TRBJ1-5|TRBV20-1|NA|once
TGCAGTGCTACCACAGGACAAATCAATCAGCCCCAGCATTTT
CSATTGQINQPQHF
>TRBJ1-1|TRBV20-1|NA|few
TGCAGTGCTAGGATCATCGGGACGGAAGAAGCTTTCTTT
CSARIIGTEEAFF
>TRBJ1-1|TRBV12-3/TRBV12-4|TRBD1|NA
TGTGCCAGCGCCCAGGGGGACACTGAAGCTTTCTTT
CASAQGDTEAFF
>TRBJ2-3|TRBV6-5|NA|NA
TGTGCCAGCAGTCAAGCAGCCGGAGCCAGCACAGATACGCAGTATTTT
CASSQAAGASTDTQYF
>TRBJ2-7|TRBV25-1|NA|few
TGTGCCAGCGCAGGACACTTCCGCGAGCAGTACTTC
CASAGHFREQYF
>TRBJ2-5|TRBV14|TRBD1|NA
TGTGCCAGCAGCCAAGGGGACAGGCGTTCGGAGACCCAGTACTTC
CASSQGDRRSETQYF
>TRBJ1-2|TRBV27|NA|NA
TGTGCCAGCAGTCTCCAGACTGGGAATGGCTACACCTTC
CASSLQTGNGYTF
>TRBJ2-1|TRBV29-1|NA|NA
TGCAGCGCCCTGACAGGTCCAGCGGGTCTTTACAATGAGCAGTTCTTC
CSALTGPAGLYNEQFF
>TRBJ2-1|TRBV19|TRBD1|once
TGTGCCAGTAGTATCAGGACAGGGTGGAATGAGCAGTTCTTC
CASSIRTGWNEQFF
>TRBJ1-1|TRBV5-1|TRBD1|NA
TGCGCCAGCAGCTTGGCCGCAGGGACAGGGGAAGTGAGCACTGAAGCTTTCTTT
CASSLAAGTGEVSTEAFF
>TRBJ2-5|TRBV12-3/TRBV12-4|NA|few
TGTGCCAGCACCCAGGACTACTGGGAGACCCAGTACTTC
CASTQDYWETQYF
>TRBJ2-5|TRBV5-5|TRBD2|NA
TGTGCCAGCAGCTTGGGGGGGACTAGCGGAGTCCAAGAGACCCAGTACTTC
CASSLGGTSGVQETQYF
>TRBJ2-2|TRBV9|TRBD2|NA
TGTGCCAGCAGCGTCCGCTACAGTGGGCTAGCGGGAGGAACCGGGGAGCTGTTTTTT
CASSVRYSGLAGGTGELFF
>TRBJ2-7|TRBV5-1|NA|few
TGCGCCAGCAGCGTGGACGTTAGCTCCTACGAGCAGTACTTC
CASSVDVSSYEQYF